This section outlines one T cell receptor (beta chain) sequence together with its context. The CDR3 spans 15 residues. Trimming took 5 bases from V and 10 from J, leaving 20 bases between them. Germline loops: CDR1 SGHVS, CDR2 FQNEAQ. This sample stems from a study of shared T cell receptors in the human thymus. The table came from immunoSEQ multiplex PCR; TCRdb's copy has only in-frame clones and leaves some out. Seen here are approximately 68,000 clones, around 96% observed once, and the top ten hold 0.03% to 0.04%. V gene TRBV7-8 combines with J gene TRBJ1-4, with a weak D call TRBD1 (6 bases). This receptor was taken from a human donor. The sequencing sample was made of thymocytes. CDR3 residues: CASSPRGPPEGKLFF. DNA of the CDR3: TGTGCCAGCAGCCCACGGGGGCCACCCGAGGGAAAACTGTTTTTT.